These 8 T cell receptor beta chains were all obtained from the same sample, sequenced in a study of blood T cell repertoires in COVID-19. Profiling relied on immunoSEQ multiplex PCR, and the TCRdb table lists in-frame clones only, not all of them. Among approximately 200,000 clones listed, approximately 92% were seen once. Sequenced input: PBMCs or T cells enriched from blood (not recorded which). The source of these receptors is a woman younger than 35 in a cohort exposed to, infected with or recovered from COVID-19 (not recorded which).

This clone was counted between two and nine times. The chain recombines TRBV6-2 or TRBV6-3 with TRBJ2-5; tentative D call: TRBD1 (6 bases). CDR1 and CDR2 from the germline V gene are MNHEY and SVGEGT. V dropped 0 bases and J dropped 4 bases, with 18 bases sitting between them. This CDR3 comprises 17 residues. The CDR3: CASSYSKGTFDLETQYF. CDR3 nucleotides: TGTGCCAGCAGTTACTCAAAAGGGACATTCGATTTAGAGACCCAGTACTTC.

The V gene is TRBV4-2, the J gene TRBJ2-2; no clear D. Germline lookup yields CDR1 LGHNA and CDR2 YNFKEQ. The CDR3 sequence is 14 residues long. The V end lost 6 bases, the J end lost 1 base, and 9 bases lay between the germline ends. The DNA of the CDR3 is TGTGCCAGCAGGCCACGGGTGAACACCGGGGAGCTGTTTTTT. This sequence encodes CASRPRVNTGELFF.

The gene calls are TRBV24-1 and TRBJ1-2, with 10 bases identical to TRBD1. Germline lookup yields CDR1 KGHDR and CDR2 SFDVKD. The CDR3 has 15 residues. The V segment lost 4 bases and the J segment 0 bases; nucleotides outside the gene matches: 1. The CDR3 nucleotides are TGTGCCACCAGTGAAGGACAGGGGGCTAACTATGGCTACACCTTC. Protein product: CATSEGQGANYGYTF.

The V call is TRBV3-1 (or the pseudogene TRBV3-2), the J call TRBJ2-1, with TRBD1 matching over 9 bases. This CDR3 comprises 15 residues. Trimming at V came to 1 base and at J to 7 bases, leaving 5 bases not matched to a gene. CDR1 and CDR2 (germline): LGHDT, YNNKEL (reference sequence). The CDR3 reads CASSQGGTGLNEQFF. Here the CDR3 DNA reads TGTGCCAGCAGCCAAGGAGGGACAGGGTTAAATGAGCAGTTCTTC.

The V call is TRBV11-2, the J call TRBJ2-2; 9 positions agree with TRBD2. Germline trimming cut 1 base from V and 8 bases from J; bases unmatched to any gene: 8. The CDR3 consists of 16 residues. Germline V CDR1 and CDR2: SGHAT, FQNNGV. The DNA for the CDR3 is TGTGCCAGCAGCTTAGTTTCTAGCGGGATCCGAGGGGAGCTGTTTTTT. It encodes CASSLVSSGIRGELFF. Using reference TRBV11-2 and TRBJ2-2 for the parts outside the CDR3, the full variable domain is EAGVAQSPRYKIIEKRQSVAFWCNPISGHATLYWYQQILGQGPKLLIQFQNNGVVDDSQLPKDRFSAERLKGVDSTLKIQPAKLEDSAVYLCASSLVSSGIRGELFFGEGSRLTVL.

The chain is built from TRBV5-1 and TRBJ2-3; 7 nucleotides line up with TRBD2. The CDR3 is made up of 16 amino acids. V gave up 3 bases and J gave up 0 bases; unmatched junction bases: 7. Germline CDR1 reads SGHRS; CDR2 reads YFSETQ. The CDR3, as DNA: TGCGCCAGCAGCTACTCCCCTAGCGGCAGCACAGATACGCAGTATTTT. Protein product: CASSYSPSGSTDTQYF.

The chain employs TRBV7-6 and TRBJ1-4; no reliable D call. The V and J ends lost 5 bases and 10 bases respectively, with 14 bases between them. Per germline, CDR1 SGHVS and CDR2 FNYEAQ. The length of the CDR3 is 13 residues. The CDR3 bases are TGTGCCAGCAGCCCTGCCCCACTTGGAAAACTGTTTTTT. This sequence encodes CASSPAPLGKLFF.

In its sample, this clone was seen once. The chain uses TRBV27 and TRBJ2-2; TRBD2 might be the D (5 bases). Per the germline V gene, CDR1 is MNHEY and CDR2 is SMNVEV (reference sequence). V was cut by 6 bases and J by 1 base, with 21 bases left in between. The CDR3 has 18 amino acids. CDR3 region: CASRSFFQEGLNTGELFF. Written as DNA, the CDR3 is TGTGCCAGCAGGTCGTTCTTTCAAGAGGGATTGAACACCGGGGAGCTGTTTTTT.